A single sample gave rise to the 2 T cell receptor beta chains below, sequenced in a study of Graves' ophthalmopathy and Graves' hyperthyroidism. Amplification targeted the TCR beta CDR3 regions, with RNA transcripts as the source material. RT-PCR was first run with HTBI primers, then multiplex PCR in a second round. TCRdb redid the calling of the multiplex PCR reads with MiXCR, one entry per CDR3 protein. The data hold 560,000 or so distinct CDR3 sequences, with approximately 35% observed a single time. Material for sequencing was peripheral blood or thyroid tissue (not recorded which). All receptors come from an adult man with Graves' hyperthyroidism.

This clonotype was counted at least ten times. This rearrangement joins TRBV6-5 to TRBJ1-1, with D maybe TRBD1 (6 bases). V was trimmed by 7 bases and J by 1 base, leaving 10 bases between them. CDR3 length equals 13 residues. The germline V gene has CDR1 MNHEY and CDR2 SVGAGI. CDR3 sequence (DNA): TGTGCCAGCACTAAACAGGGGAACACTGAAGCTTTCTTT. Amino acid sequence: CASTKQGNTEAFF.

CDR3 nucleotides: TGCAGTGCGGGGCGAGGAGCTTTCTTT. This encodes CSAGRGAFF. This chain connects TRBV20-1 to TRBJ1-1, with D tentatively TRBD1 (5 bases). Trimming removed 6 bases at V and 10 bases at J, with 9 bases between. The CDR3 contains 9 residues. Germline V lookup: CDR1 DFQATT, CDR2 SNEGSKA (reference sequence).